This TCR beta chain was sequenced during a study of PD-1 blockade in classical Hodgkin lymphoma. Study-wide findings and caveats: As was reported, newly diagnosed patients showed lower baseline TCR diversity than healthy donors did. Patients newly diagnosed and complete responders had comparable baseline diversity.

The CDR3 contains 15 residues. The germline V gene encodes CDR1 SGHTA and CDR2 FQGNSA. Deletions cut 2 bases from V and 4 bases from J, with 15 bases between. Here immunoSEQ multiplex PCR was the method, and the copy in TCRdb shows in-frame clones only, minus some. The sample has 55,000 to 75,000 clones, roughly 91% seen once; the top ten hold approximately 8%. With no exception, relapse followed autologous stem cell transplantation in all patients, and brentuximab vedotin exposure varied. The study recorded best responses of complete response, partial response or progressive disease. Turning to this clone: What it binds is not known.

The receptor was derived from a human donor with classical Hodgkin lymphoma. This rearrangement joins TRBV7-2 to TRBJ2-7, with D tentatively TRBD1 or TRBD2 (5 bases each). Sequencing was performed on peripheral blood mononuclear cells (PBMCs), taken at baseline. The DNA for the CDR3 is TGTGCCAGCAGCTTATTGGACGGGGCGATTTACGAGCAGTACTTC. It is translated as CASSLLDGAIYEQYF.